This TCR beta chain was captured by sequencing in a study of spatial heterogeneity in lung cancer. General observations from the study: How many expanded intratumoral alpha and beta TCRs were present tracked the tumor mutation count, which was a count of nonsynonymous mutations.

Each CDR3 protein is one row after TCRdb ran MiXCR on the 5' RACE reads. The sample contains about 22,000 distinct CDR3 sequences, roughly 10% of which appear only once. Time point here: sample taken at primary tumor resection. This CDR3 has 13 residues. Looked up from germline, CDR1 is SQVTM and CDR2 is ANQGSEA. Trimming took 2 bases from V and 0 from J, leaving 6 bases between them. There are many counts of this clonotype. Its antigen is unidentified. The chain uses TRBV29-1 and TRBJ2-3; D gene unclear. This TCR derives from a male donor with early-stage non-small cell lung cancer. Source: lung tumor tissue, taken at surgery. This CDR3 reads CSVEIPSTDTQYF. CDR3 nucleotide sequence: TGCAGCGTTGAAATACCTAGCACAGATACGCAGTATTTT.